This T cell receptor (beta chain) is drawn from a study of graft-versus-host responses after intestinal transplantation. Study as a whole: All recipients got anti-thymocyte globulin induction, then tacrolimus and steroids for approximately 3 years.

TCRdb's copy holds only in-frame clones and misses some; the assay was immunoSEQ multiplex PCR. The table has approximately 89,000 clones, 80% to 95% seen once. A note on this clone: No antigen is known for it.

Trimming at V came to 5 bases and at J to 2 bases, leaving 2 bases not matched to a gene. CDR3 size: 13 residues. Germline loops: CDR1 SEHNR, CDR2 FQNEAQ (reference sequence). This material consisted of unstimulated CD8+ T cells sorted from spleen or lymph node cells, taken before transplant. J is TRBJ2-5 and V is TRBV7-9; TRBD1 aligns across 7 bases. The sequence derives from a human donor who was the organ donor for an intestinal transplant. CDR3 protein: CASSPTGQETQYF. CDR3 nucleotides: TGTGCCAGCAGCCCGACAGGGCAAGAGACCCAGTACTTC.